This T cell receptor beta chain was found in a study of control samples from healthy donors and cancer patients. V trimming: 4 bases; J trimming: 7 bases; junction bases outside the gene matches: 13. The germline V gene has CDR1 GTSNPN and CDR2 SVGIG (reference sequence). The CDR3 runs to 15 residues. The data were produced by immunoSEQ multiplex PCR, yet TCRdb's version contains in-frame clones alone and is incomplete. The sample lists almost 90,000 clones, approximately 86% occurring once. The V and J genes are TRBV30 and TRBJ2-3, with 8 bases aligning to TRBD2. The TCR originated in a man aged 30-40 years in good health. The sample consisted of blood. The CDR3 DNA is TGTGCCTGGACCACCCTCGGGGGGGGCCTCTATACGCAGTATTTT. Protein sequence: CAWTTLGGGLYTQYF. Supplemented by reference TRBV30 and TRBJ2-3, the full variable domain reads SQTIHQWPATLVQPVGSPLSLECTVEGTSNPNLYWYRQAAGRGLQLLFYSVGIGQISSEVPQNLSASRPQDRQFILSSKKLLLSDSGFYLCAWTTLGGGLYTQYFGPGTRLTVL.